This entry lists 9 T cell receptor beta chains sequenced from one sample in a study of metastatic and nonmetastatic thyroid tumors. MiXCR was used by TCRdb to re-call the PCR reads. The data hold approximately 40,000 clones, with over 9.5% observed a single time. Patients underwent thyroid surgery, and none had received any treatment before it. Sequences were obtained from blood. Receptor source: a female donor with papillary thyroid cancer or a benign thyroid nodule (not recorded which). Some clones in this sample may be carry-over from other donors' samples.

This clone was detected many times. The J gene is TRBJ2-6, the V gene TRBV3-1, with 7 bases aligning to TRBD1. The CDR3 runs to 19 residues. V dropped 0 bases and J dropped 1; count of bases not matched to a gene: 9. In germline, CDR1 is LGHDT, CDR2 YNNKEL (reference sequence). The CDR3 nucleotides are TGTGCCAGCAGCCAAGAAACAGGGGTTTTGGGGTCTGGGGCCAACGTCCTGACTTTC. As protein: CASSQETGVLGSGANVLTF.

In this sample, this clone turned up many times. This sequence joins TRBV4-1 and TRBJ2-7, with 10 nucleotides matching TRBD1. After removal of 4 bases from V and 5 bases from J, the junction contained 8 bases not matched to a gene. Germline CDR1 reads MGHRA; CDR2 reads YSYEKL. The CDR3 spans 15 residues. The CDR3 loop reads CASSLSTGGENEQYF. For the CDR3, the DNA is TGCGCCAGCAGCCTTTCGACAGGGGGCGAAAACGAGCAGTACTTC.

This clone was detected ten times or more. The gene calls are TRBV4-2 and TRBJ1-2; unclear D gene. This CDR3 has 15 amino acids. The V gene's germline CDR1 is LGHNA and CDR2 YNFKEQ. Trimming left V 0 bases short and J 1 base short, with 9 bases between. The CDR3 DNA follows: TGTGCCAGCAGCCAAGAGGTCGTCTTTAACTATGGCTACACCTTC. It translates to CASSQEVVFNYGYTF.

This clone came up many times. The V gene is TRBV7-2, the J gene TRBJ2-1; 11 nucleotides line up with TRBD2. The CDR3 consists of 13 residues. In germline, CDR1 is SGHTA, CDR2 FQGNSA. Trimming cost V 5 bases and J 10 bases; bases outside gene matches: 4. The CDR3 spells CASSLGLAEEQFF. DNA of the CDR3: TGTGCCAGCAGCCTGGGACTAGCGGAAGAGCAGTTCTTC.

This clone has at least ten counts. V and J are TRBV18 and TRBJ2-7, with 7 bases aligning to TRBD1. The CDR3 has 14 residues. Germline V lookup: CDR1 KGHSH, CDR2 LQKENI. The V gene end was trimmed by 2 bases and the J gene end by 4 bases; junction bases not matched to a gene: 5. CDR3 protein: CASSPSQGEYEQYF. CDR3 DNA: TGTGCCAGCTCACCATCCCAGGGGGAATACGAGCAGTACTTC.

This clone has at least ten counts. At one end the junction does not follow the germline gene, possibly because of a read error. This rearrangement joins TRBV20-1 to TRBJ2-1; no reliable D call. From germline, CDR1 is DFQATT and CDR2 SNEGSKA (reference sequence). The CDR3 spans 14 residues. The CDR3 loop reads CSASGPGPYSEQFF. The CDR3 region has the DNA TGCAGTGCTAGTGGCCCGGGCCCCTACAGTGAGCAGTTCTTC.

Here the CDR3 reads CASSLVAGVYYEQYF. CDR3 bases: TGCGCCAGCAGCTTGGTGGCAGGGGTCTACTACGAGCAGTACTTC. The genes are TRBV5-1 and TRBJ2-7; perhaps TRBD1 as D (6 bases). With 0 bases removed from V and 3 bases from J, the gap between germline ends came to 13 bases. CDR3 length: 15 amino acids. Germline V lookup: CDR1 SGHRS, CDR2 YFSETQ.

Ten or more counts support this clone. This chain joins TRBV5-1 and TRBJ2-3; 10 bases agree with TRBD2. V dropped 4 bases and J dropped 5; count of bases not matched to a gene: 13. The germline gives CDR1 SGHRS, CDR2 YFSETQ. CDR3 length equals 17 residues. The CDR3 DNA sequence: TGCGCCAGCAGCCCCAATCGCCTAGCGGGAGTGGGAGATACGCAGTATTTT. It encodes CASSPNRLAGVGDTQYF.

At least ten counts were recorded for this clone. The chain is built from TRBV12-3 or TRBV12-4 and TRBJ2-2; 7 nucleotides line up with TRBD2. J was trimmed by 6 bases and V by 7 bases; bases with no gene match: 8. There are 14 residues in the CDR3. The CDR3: CASTLGGGAGELFF. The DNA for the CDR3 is TGTGCCAGCACCTTGGGGGGAGGGGCCGGGGAGCTGTTTTTT.